Included here is one T cell receptor (beta chain) sequence, with context. Its antigen is unknown. The V end was cut by 8 bases, the J end by 5 bases, with 12 bases between. This CDR3 region has 13 residues. Per germline, CDR1 MNHEY and CDR2 SMNVEV (reference sequence). This sample stems from a study of long-term antiretroviral therapy in people with HIV. The overall study: Specimens dating back about a decade before the 2015 immediate-ART recommendation are the oldest included. The study, taken as a whole, reports: Post-ART diversity increased but stayed below transplant donor controls.

The assay, immunoSEQ v3.0, was run at survey level. Profiled with immunoSEQ multiplex PCR; TCRdb holds only in-frame clones, not every one. Among 20,000 or so clones, approximately 79% were seen once, and the ten largest hold roughly 6.7%. V usage is TRBV27 and J usage is TRBJ2-2; a weak D match, TRBD1 (7 bases). Sequencing used unsorted PBMCs, obtained at the start of antiretroviral therapy, before treatment. The clonotype comes from a man aged 18 to 30 with HIV. The CDR3 loop is CASRETGTGELFF. The DNA for the CDR3 is TGTGCCAGCCGGGAGACAGGGACCGGGGAGCTGTTTTTT.